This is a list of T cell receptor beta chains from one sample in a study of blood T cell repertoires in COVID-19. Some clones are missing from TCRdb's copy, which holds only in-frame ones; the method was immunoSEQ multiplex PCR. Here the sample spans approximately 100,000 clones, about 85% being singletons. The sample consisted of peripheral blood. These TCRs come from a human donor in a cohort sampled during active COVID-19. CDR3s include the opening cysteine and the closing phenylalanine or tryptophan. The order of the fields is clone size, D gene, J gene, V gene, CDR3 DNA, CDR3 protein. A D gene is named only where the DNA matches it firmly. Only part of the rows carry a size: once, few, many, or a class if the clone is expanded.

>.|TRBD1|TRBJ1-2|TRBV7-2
TGTGCCAGCAGCCTTCCAGGGGGTGGTGGCTACACCTTC
CASSLPGGGGYTF
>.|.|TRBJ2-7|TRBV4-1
TGCGCCAGCAGCCAATCAATTGTAGGGGCCGACGAGCAGTACTTC
CASSQSIVGADEQYF
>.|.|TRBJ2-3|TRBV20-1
TGCAGTGCTGAGGGCACAGATACGCAGTATTTT
CSAEGTDTQYF
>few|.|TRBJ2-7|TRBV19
TGTGCCAGTAGCGTCCGGCGGGGCCTCTACGAGCAGTACTTC
CASSVRRGLYEQYF
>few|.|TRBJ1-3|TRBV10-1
TGCGCCAGCAGTGAGTCAGGACTGACGGAAGGAAACACCATATATTTT
CASSESGLTEGNTIYF
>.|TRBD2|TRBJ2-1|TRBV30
TGTGCCTGGATGAGCGGGAGCTCCTACAATGAGCAGTTCTTC
CAWMSGSSYNEQFF
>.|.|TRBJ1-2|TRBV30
TGTGCCTGGAGTGTCCCCGGTTTTCGGTATGGCTACACCTTC
CAWSVPGFRYGYTF
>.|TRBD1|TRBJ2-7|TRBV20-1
TGCAGTGCTAGTGATTCTCTGGGACAGGGGATAGGCGAGCAGTACTTC
CSASDSLGQGIGEQYF
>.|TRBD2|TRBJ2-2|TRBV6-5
TGTGCCAGCGGGCGGGGGAGACACACCGGGGAGCTGTTTTTT
CASGRGRHTGELFF
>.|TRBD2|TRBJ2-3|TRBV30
TGTGCCTGGAGTGCGGAGGGACTAGCGGGCACAGATACGCAGTATTTT
CAWSAEGLAGTDTQYF
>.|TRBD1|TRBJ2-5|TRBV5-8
TGTGCCAGCAGCCCGGGACAGGGAAGAGAGACCCAGTACTTC
CASSPGQGRETQYF
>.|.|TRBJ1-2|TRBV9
TGTGCCAGCAGCGTACTTGATGAGATCACCTTC
CASSVLDEITF
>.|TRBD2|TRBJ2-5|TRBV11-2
TGTGCCAGCAGCTTAAACCCCTCCACTAGCGGCCAGTACTTC
CASSLNPSTSGQYF
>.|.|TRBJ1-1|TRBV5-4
TGTGCCAGCAGCTTTACTGGCACTGAAGCTTTCTTT
CASSFTGTEAFF
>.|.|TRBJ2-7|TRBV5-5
TGTGCCAGCAGCTTTGAGGTTGGCAGGGGGGTTTACGAGCAGTACTTC
CASSFEVGRGVYEQYF
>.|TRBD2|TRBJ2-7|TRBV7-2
TGTGCCAGCAGCAAACTAGCGGGACAGCAGTACTTC
CASSKLAGQQYF
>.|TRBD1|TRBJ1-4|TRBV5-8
TGTGCCAGCAGCTGGGGGACAGGGGTCAATGAAAAACTGTTTTTT
CASSWGTGVNEKLFF
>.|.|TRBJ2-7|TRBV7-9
TGTGCCAGCAGCGGGGCTGAGTACGAGCAGTACTTC
CASSGAEYEQYF
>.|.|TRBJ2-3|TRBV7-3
TGTGCCAGCAGCTTAGGGGGGACCACAGATACGCAGTATTTT
CASSLGGTTDTQYF
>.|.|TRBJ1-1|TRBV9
TGTGCCAGCAGCAGGGAGGGGTGGAACACTGAAGCTTTCTTT
CASSREGWNTEAFF
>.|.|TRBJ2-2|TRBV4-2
TGTGCCAGCGGCGTCCCTACGGGAGCCGGGGAGCTGTTTTTT
CASGVPTGAGELFF
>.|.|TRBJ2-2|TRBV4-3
TGCGCCAGCAGCCAAGATCGGCCGGGGGTTACGAACACCGGGGAGCTGTTTTTT
CASSQDRPGVTNTGELFF
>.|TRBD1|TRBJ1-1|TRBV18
TGTGCCAGCTCACCTCTGGGCAGGGGGCGGGGCACTGAAGCTTTCTTT
CASSPLGRGRGTEAFF
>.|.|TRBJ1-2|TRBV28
TGTGCCAGCACCCCAGCGGGGAACTATGGCTACACCTTC
CASTPAGNYGYTF
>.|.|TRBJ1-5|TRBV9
TGTGCCAGCAGCCCACCAGGGAGCAATCAGCCCCAGCATTTT
CASSPPGSNQPQHF
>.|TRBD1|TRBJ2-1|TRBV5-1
TGCGCCAGCAGCTTTTTGCGCAGGGGGTACGATGAGCAGTTCTTC
CASSFLRRGYDEQFF
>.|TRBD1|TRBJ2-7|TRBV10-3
TGTGCCATCAGTTCAGCCGGGACAGGCTTCTACGAGCAGTACTTC
CAISSAGTGFYEQYF
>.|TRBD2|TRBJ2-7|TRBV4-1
TGCGCCAGCAGCCAACCCTGGGCGAGGGGAGGGTACGAGCAGTACTTC
CASSQPWARGGYEQYF
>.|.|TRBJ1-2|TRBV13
TGTGCCAGCAGCTTAGCGGGCGCCGGGGATGGCTACACCTTC
CASSLAGAGDGYTF
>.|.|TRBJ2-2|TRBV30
TGTGCCTGGAAGGGACAAACGGCGAACACCGGGGAGCTGTTTTTT
CAWKGQTANTGELFF
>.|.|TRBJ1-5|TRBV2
TGTGCCAGCAGTGGATACGGAGATCAGCCCCAGCATTTT
CASSGYGDQPQHF
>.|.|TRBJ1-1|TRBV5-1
TGCGCCAGCAGCTTGATGAGTATGAACACTGAAGCTTTCTTT
CASSLMSMNTEAFF
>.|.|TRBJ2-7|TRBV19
TGTGCCAGTAGTATAGCGGCAGGATTGGTCTCCTACGAGCAGTACTTC
CASSIAAGLVSYEQYF
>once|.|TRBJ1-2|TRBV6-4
TGTGCCAGCAGTGACCCCCCGGAGGTGGATGGCTACACCTTC
CASSDPPEVDGYTF
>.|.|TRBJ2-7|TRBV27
TGTGCCAGCAGTTTATGGGGCTCCGAGCAGTACTTC
CASSLWGSEQYF
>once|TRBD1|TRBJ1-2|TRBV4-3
TGCGCCAGCAGCCCGGGGGACAGGGCGGACTATGGCTACACCTTC
CASSPGDRADYGYTF
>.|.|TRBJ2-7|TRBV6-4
TGTGCCAGCATTTGTTCCTGCCCACGGGGACACTCCTACGAGCAGTACTTC
CASICSCPRGHSYEQYF
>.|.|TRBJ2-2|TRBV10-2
TGCGCCAGCAGCGAACAGAACACCGGGGAGCTGTTTTTT
CASSEQNTGELFF
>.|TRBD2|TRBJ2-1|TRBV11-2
TGTGCCAGCAGCCGAGGACTAGTATCCTACAATGAGCAGTTCTTC
CASSRGLVSYNEQFF
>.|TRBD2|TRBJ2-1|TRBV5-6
TGTGCCAGCAGCTTGGATATGACTAGCGGGAATGAGCAGTTCTTC
CASSLDMTSGNEQFF